The sequence of this T cell receptor beta chain was determined in a study of neoadjuvant nivolumab and ipilimumab in lung cancer. Sequencing was performed with immunoSEQ multiplex PCR; in TCRdb, only in-frame clones are kept and a portion is missing. The data contain nearly 7,500 clones, 85% of them singletons. This clone was counted once. The antigen remains undetermined. The study's findings and limits: Compared with tumor-adjacent uninvolved lung, resected tumors showed greater richness and clonality.

This CDR3 has 14 amino acids. CDR1 is SGDLS and CDR2 is YYNGEE in the germline V gene. Trimming cost V 0 bases and J 3 bases, with 10 bases left between them. This receptor was obtained from an adult with non-small cell lung cancer. The source was tumor tissue, collected after neoadjuvant nivolumab, alone or with ipilimumab, at or shortly before surgery. The rearrangement uses TRBV9 and TRBJ2-7; D possibly corresponds to TRBD1 (6 bases). The chain's CDR3 is CASSVEPGDYEQYF. CDR3 in DNA: TGTGCCAGCAGCGTAGAGCCAGGGGACTACGAGCAGTACTTC.